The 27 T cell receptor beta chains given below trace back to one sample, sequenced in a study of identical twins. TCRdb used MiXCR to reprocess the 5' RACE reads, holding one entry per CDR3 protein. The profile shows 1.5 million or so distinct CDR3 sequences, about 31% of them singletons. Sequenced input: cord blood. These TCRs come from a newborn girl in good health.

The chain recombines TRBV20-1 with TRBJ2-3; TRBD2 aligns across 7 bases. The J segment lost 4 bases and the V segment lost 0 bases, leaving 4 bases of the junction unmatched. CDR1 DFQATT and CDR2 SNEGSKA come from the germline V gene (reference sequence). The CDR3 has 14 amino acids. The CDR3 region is CSARESAGADTQYF. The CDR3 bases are TGCAGTGCTAGAGAAAGTGCGGGGGCAGATACGCAGTATTTT.

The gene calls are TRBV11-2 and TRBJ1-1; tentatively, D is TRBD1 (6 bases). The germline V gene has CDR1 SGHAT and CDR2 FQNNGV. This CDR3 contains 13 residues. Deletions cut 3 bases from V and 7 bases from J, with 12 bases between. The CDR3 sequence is CASSLTQGFEAFF. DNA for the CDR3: TGTGCCAGCAGCTTGACCCAGGGGTTTGAAGCTTTCTTT. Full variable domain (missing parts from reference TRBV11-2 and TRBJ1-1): EAGVAQSPRYKIIEKRQSVAFWCNPISGHATLYWYQQILGQGPKLLIQFQNNGVVDDSQLPKDRFSAERLKGVDSTLKIQPAKLEDSAVYLCASSLTQGFEAFFGQGTRLTVV.

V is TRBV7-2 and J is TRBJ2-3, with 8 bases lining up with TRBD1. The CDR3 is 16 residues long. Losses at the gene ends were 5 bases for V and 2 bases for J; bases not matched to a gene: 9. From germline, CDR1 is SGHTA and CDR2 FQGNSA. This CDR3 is CASSTQGAPFTDTQYF. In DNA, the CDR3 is TGTGCCAGCAGCACCCAGGGGGCTCCTTTCACAGATACGCAGTATTTT.

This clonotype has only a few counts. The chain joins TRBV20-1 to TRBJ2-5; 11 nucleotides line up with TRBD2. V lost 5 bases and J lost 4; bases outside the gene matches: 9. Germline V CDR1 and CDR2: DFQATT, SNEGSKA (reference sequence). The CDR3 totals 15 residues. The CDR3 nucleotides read TGCAGTGCTTCTCTAGCGGGGGGTTTGAGAGAGACCCAGTACTTC. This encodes CSASLAGGLRETQYF.

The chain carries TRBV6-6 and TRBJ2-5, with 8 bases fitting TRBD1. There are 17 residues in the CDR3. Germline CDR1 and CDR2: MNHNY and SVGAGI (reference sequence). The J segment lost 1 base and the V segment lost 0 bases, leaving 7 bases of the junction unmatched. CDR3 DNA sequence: TGTGCCAGCAGTTACTCGACCGGGACAGGCGGCCAAGAGACCCAGTACTTC. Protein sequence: CASSYSTGTGGQETQYF.

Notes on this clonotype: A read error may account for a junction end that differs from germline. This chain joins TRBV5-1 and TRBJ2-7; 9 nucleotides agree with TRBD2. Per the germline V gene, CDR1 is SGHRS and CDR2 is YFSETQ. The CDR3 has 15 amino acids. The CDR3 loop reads CASSLFSGGTYEQYF. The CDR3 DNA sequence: TGTGCCAGCAGCTTGTTTAGCGGGGGAACCTACGAGCAGTACTTC.

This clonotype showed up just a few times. In nucleotides, the CDR3 is TGTGCCAGCAGTTCTCACTTCATGCGAGAGACCCAGTACTTC. It is translated as CASSSHFMRETQYF. This chain uses TRBV27 with TRBJ2-5; no clear D gene. Germline CDR1 MNHEY, CDR2 SMNVEV (reference sequence). With 4 bases removed from V and 4 bases from J, the gap between germline ends came to 13 bases. The CDR3 is 14 residues long.

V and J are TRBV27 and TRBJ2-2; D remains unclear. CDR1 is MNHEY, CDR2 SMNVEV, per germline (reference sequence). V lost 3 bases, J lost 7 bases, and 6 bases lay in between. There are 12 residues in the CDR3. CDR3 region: CASSFRLGELFF. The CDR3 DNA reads TGTGCCAGCAGTTTCAGACTCGGGGAGCTGTTTTTT.

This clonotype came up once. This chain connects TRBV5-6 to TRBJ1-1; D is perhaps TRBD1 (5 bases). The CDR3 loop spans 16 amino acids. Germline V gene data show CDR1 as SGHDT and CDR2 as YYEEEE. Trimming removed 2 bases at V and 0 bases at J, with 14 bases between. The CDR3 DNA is TGTGCCAGCAGCTTCCCTCGGGACGCTGTGAACACTGAAGCTTTCTTT. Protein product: CASSFPRDAVNTEAFF.

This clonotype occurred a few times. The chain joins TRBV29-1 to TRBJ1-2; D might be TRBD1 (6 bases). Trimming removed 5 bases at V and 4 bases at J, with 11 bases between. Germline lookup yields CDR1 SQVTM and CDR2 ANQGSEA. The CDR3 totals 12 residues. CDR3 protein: CSVIDRPYGYTF. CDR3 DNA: TGCAGCGTTATTGACAGGCCCTATGGCTACACCTTC.

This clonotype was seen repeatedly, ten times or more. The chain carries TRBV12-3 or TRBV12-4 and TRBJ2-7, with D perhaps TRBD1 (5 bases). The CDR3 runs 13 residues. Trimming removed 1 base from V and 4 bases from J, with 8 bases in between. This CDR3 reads CASSLEAGYEQYF. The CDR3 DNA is TGTGCCAGCAGTTTAGAGGCAGGGTACGAGCAGTACTTC.

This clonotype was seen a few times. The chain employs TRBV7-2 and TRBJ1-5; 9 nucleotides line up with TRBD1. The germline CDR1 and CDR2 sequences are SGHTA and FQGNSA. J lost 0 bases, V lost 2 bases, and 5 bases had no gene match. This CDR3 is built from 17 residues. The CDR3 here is CASSLTGTGYSNQPQHF. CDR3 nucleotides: TGTGCCAGCAGCTTAACCGGGACAGGGTATAGCAATCAGCCCCAGCATTTT.

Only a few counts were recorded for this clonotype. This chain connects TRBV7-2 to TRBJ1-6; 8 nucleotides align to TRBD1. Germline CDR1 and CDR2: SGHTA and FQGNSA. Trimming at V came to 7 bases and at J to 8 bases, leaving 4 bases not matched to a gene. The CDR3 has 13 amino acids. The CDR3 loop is CASTGTGHSPLHF. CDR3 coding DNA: TGTGCCAGCACGGGGACAGGTCATTCACCCCTCCACTTT.

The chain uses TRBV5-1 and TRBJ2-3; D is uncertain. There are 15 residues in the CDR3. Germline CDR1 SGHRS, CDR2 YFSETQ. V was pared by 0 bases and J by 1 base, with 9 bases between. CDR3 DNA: TGCGCCAGCAGCTTGGCAGCTCCTCGCACAGATACGCAGTATTTT. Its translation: CASSLAAPRTDTQYF. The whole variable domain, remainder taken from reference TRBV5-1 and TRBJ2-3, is KAGVTQTPRYLIKTRGQQVTLSCSPISGHRSVSWYQQTPGQGLQFLFEYFSETQRNKGNFPGRFSGRQFSNSRSEMNVSTLELGDSALYLCASSLAAPRTDTQYFGPGTRLTVL.

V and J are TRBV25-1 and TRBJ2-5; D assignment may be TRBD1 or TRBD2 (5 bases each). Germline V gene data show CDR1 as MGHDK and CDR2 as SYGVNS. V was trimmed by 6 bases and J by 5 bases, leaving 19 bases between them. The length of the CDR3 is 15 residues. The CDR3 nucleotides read TGTGCCAGCAGAGACGGGGCAGGGTATCAGGAGACCCAGTACTTC. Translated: CASRDGAGYQETQYF.

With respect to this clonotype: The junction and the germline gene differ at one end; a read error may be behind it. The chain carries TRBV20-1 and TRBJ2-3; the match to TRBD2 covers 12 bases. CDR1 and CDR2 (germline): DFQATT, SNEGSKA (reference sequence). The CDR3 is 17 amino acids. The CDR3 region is CSARDLLAGGPTDTRYF. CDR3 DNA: TGCAGTGCTAGAGATCTACTAGCGGGAGGCCCCACAGATACGCGGTATTTT.

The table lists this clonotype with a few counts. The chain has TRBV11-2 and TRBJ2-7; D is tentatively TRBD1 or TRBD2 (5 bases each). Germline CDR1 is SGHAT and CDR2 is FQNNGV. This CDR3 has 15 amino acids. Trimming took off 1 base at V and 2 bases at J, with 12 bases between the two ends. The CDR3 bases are TGTGCCAGCAGCTTAGCCAGTAGGGACGCCTACGAGCAGTACTTC. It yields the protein CASSLASRDAYEQYF.

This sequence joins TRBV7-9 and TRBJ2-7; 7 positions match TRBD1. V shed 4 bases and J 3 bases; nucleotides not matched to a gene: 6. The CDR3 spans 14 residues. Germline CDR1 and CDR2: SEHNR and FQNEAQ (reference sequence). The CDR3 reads CASSSATGNYEQYF. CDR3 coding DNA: TGTGCCAGCAGCTCTGCGACAGGGAACTACGAGCAGTACTTC.

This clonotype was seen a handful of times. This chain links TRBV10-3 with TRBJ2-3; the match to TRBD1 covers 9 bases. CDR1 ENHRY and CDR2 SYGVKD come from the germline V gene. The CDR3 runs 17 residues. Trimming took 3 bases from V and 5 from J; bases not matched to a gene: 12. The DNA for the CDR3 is TGTGCCATCAGTGATAGGGTTGGGACAGGGATGGGAGATACGCAGTATTTT. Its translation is CAISDRVGTGMGDTQYF.

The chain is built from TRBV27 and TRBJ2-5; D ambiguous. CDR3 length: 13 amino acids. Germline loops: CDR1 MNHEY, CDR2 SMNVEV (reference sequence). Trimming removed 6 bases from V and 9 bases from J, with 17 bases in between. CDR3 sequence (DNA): TGTGCCAGCAGCCTAGGAAGACTCGAGGCCCAGTACTTC. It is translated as CASSLGRLEAQYF.

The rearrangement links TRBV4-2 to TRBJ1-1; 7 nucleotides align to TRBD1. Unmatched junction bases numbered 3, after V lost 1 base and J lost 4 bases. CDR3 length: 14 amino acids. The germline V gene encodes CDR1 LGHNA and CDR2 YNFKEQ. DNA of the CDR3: TGTGCCAGCAGCCAAGCCGACAGGGTCACTGAAGCTTTCTTT. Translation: CASSQADRVTEAFF.

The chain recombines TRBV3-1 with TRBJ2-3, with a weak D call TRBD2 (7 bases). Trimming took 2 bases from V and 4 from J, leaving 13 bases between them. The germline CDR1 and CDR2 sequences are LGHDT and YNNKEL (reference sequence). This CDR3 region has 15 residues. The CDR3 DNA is TGTGCCAGCAGCCAACCGGGGGGCGGTGCAGATACGCAGTATTTT. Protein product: CASSQPGGGADTQYF.

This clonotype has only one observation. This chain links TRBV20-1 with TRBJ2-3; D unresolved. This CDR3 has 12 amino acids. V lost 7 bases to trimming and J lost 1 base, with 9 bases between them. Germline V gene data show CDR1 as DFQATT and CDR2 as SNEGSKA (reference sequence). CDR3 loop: CSVHSGTDTQYF. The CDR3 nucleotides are TGCAGTGTTCACTCTGGCACAGATACGCAGTATTTT.

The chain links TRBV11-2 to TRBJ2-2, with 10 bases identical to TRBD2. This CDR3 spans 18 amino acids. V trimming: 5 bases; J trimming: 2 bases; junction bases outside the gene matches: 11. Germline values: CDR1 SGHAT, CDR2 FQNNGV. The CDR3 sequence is CASSQKKLAGYNTGELFF. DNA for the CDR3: TGTGCCAGCAGCCAGAAAAAACTAGCGGGATACAACACCGGGGAGCTGTTTTTT.

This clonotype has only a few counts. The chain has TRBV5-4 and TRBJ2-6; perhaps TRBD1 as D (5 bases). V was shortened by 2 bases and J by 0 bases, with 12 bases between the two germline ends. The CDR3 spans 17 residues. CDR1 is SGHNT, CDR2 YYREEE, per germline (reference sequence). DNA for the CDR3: TGTGCCAGCAGCTTAGACAGCTGGGTCTCTGGGGCCAACGTCCTGACTTTC. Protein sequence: CASSLDSWVSGANVLTF. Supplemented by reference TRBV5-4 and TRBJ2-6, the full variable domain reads ETGVTQSPTHLIKTRGQQVTLRCSSQSGHNTVSWYQQALGQGPQFIFQYYREEENGRGNFPPRFSGLQFPNYSSELNVNALELDDSALYLCASSLDSWVSGANVLTFGAGSRLTVL.

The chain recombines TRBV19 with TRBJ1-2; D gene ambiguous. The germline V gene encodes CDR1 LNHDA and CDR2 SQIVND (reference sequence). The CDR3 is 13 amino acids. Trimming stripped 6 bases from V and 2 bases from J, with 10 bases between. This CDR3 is CASRAGLNYGYTF. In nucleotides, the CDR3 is TGTGCCAGTAGGGCCGGGTTAAACTATGGCTACACCTTC.

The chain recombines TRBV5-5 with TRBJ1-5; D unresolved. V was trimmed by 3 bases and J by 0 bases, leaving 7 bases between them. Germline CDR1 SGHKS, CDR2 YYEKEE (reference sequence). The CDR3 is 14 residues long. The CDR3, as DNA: TGTGCCAGCAGCTCGGAATATAGCAATCAGCCCCAGCATTTT. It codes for CASSSEYSNQPQHF.